These T cell receptor beta chains were read from a single sample in a study of blood T cell repertoires in COVID-19. Data came from immunoSEQ multiplex PCR; TCRdb stores just in-frame clones and leaves some out. Among approximately 200,000 clones listed, roughly four fifths were seen once. The sequencing sample was made of PBMCs or T cells enriched from blood (not recorded which). The origin of the receptors is a middle-aged man who had recovered from COVID-19. The CDR3 runs from the conserved cysteine through the conserved F or W. Fields, in order: CDR3 length, V gene, clone size, D gene, J gene, CDR3 DNA, CDR3 protein. D genes are given only for firm matches. The size field is filled for only some rows; it gives once, few, many or a size class.

14	TRBV2	-	TRBD1	TRBJ1-6	TGTGCCAGCAGAACCGGGACAGGGACCCCCCCCCTCCACTTT	CASRTGTGTPPLHF
14	TRBV10-1	few	TRBD1	TRBJ2-2	TGCGCCAGTGCCGGGACAGGACACACCGGGGAGCTGTTTTTT	CASAGTGHTGELFF
18	TRBV5-1	-	-	TRBJ2-1	TGCGCCAGCAGCTTGGAGGGTAGGGCCCGGGACTTCAACAATGAGCAGTTCTTC	CASSLEGRARDFNNEQFF
14	TRBV19	-	TRBD1	TRBJ1-5	TGTGCCAGTGCTGACAGGGCCAGCAATCAGCCCCAGCATTTT	CASADRASNQPQHF
14	TRBV6-5	-	TRBD1	TRBJ1-5	TGTGCCAGCAGTTCAAAACAGGGGAGTCAGCCCCAGCATTTT	CASSSKQGSQPQHF
14	TRBV28	once	-	TRBJ1-3	TGTGCCAGCAGTCCGCGGTTCTCTGGAAACACCATATATTTT	CASSPRFSGNTIYF
15	TRBV29-1	-	TRBD2	TRBJ2-5	TGCAGCGTTGAATCATGGCGGGGGGTTCAAGAGACCCAGTACTTC	CSVESWRGVQETQYF
13	TRBV14	-	-	TRBJ1-4	TGTGCCAGCAGCCCTCGGACAGACGGAAAACTGTTTTTT	CASSPRTDGKLFF
18	TRBV7-3	-	TRBD2	TRBJ2-3	TGTGCCAGCAGCTTAGGGGGACTAGCGGGAGGGATCGGGGATACGCAGTATTTT	CASSLGGLAGGIGDTQYF
17	TRBV9	-	-	TRBJ1-2	TGTGCCAGCAGGCCCAACCCCACCGACAAAGTTAACTATGGCTACACCTTC	CASRPNPTDKVNYGYTF
14	TRBV5-1	-	TRBD1	TRBJ2-5	TGCGCCAGCAGCTGGGACAGGGCGGAAGAGACCCAGTACTTC	CASSWDRAEETQYF
14	TRBV4-3	-	-	TRBJ2-7	TGCGCCAGCAGCCAAGAGTCGGAGAGCTACGAGCAGTACTTC	CASSQESESYEQYF
14	TRBV2	few	TRBD1	TRBJ1-3	TGTGCCAGCAGTGGACAGGGGGGTGGAAACACCATATATTTT	CASSGQGGGNTIYF
14	TRBV7-3	-	-	TRBJ2-1	TGTGCCAGCACTCCCCAGCCCCAGGGGAGTGAGCAGTTCTTC	CASTPQPQGSEQFF
17	TRBV14	-	-	TRBJ2-5	TGTGCCAGCAGCCAAGGGGCAGGGGCCCCGATAGGAGAGACCCAGTACTTC	CASSQGAGAPIGETQYF
12	TRBV19	-	-	TRBJ1-1	TGTGCCACTAAGAACCGGAACACTGAAGCTTTCTTT	CATKNRNTEAFF
13	TRBV15	-	-	TRBJ1-1	TGTGCCACCAGCAGAGATCTTCAGGAAACTGCTTTCTTT	CATSRDLQETAFF
13	TRBV10-3	-	-	TRBJ1-1	TGTGCCATCAGAGCGGTCGGAGGCACTGAAGCTTTCTTT	CAIRAVGGTEAFF
17	TRBV4-1	-	TRBD2	TRBJ2-1	TGCGCCAGCAGCCCCGAGTCCGGGACTAGCCCCCCCAATGAGCAGTTCTTC	CASSPESGTSPPNEQFF
12	TRBV7-6	few	-	TRBJ1-6	TGTGCCAGCAGCTTAGATAGCGGAACCCTCCACTTT	CASSLDSGTLHF
12	TRBV5-1	-	-	TRBJ2-7	TGCGCCAGCAGCTTGACGCGGGTCGAGCAGTACTTC	CASSLTRVEQYF
11	TRBV12-3/TRBV12-4	-	-	TRBJ2-1	TGTGCCAGCAGTCCGAGAGCCGAGCAGTTCTTC	CASSPRAEQFF
16	TRBV10-3	few	-	TRBJ1-1	TGTGCCATCAGTGATTCCGGTGGGGGGGCTGACACTGAAGCTTTCTTT	CAISDSGGGADTEAFF
18	TRBV28	-	TRBD1	TRBJ1-2	TGTGCCAGCAGTACACCCCTCTGGACAGGCGGTAGCGGCTATGGCTACACCTTC	CASSTPLWTGGSGYGYTF
15	TRBV6-5	-	TRBD1	TRBJ1-1	TGTGCCAGCAGTTACCCCTGGGACAGGGTCACTGAAGCTTTCTTT	CASSYPWDRVTEAFF
15	TRBV28	-	TRBD2	TRBJ2-2	TGTGCCAGCAGTTCAGCGGGAGTTAACACCGGGGAGCTGTTTTTT	CASSSAGVNTGELFF